This T cell receptor beta chain was sequenced during a study of blood T cell repertoires in COVID-19 (dated by TCRdb to 2019 to 2021). The study in broad terms: Collaborator samples came from the United States, Italy and Spain and covered acute and convalescent phases of COVID-19. The prospective study material was composed of cDNA or gDNA derived from T cells, B-cell-depleted T cells, or PBMCs. Subjects who had been exposed to COVID-19, were actively infected with it, or had recovered from it provided the deeply sampled blood TCRbeta repertoires that made up the dataset. The repertoires were released in a freely available public database intended as a resource for research on the immune response to SARS-CoV-2. The samples were drawn from the first 160 participants of the ongoing ImmuneRACE study and from 1,200 or so subjects provided by 6 global collaborators. Sample metadata almost always included a de-identified subject ID, COVID-19 status, age in years and sex. Where HLA class I and class II types were available, the types were taken from metadata supplied by the sample provider, not from assay-based typing.

As for this clone: Its antigen specificity is not known. Per-base qualities were not stored, and no clone one base away is much larger.

General findings and caveats noted by the study authors: How much clinical and demographic metadata was included differed by source and by participant, and the metadata was provided uncurated.

Collaborating institutions collected whole blood in K2EDTA tubes following their own protocols. Collaborator samples were shipped for TCRbeta analysis as frozen whole blood, isolated PBMCs, or DNA extracted from either sample type. The immunoSEQ Assay, a bias-controlled multiplex PCR, was used to amplify TCRbeta CDR3 regions from genomic DNA. Per the authors' processing: Within the assay, amplification of reference gene primers was used to estimate how many nucleated cells each sample contained. Sequence reads were collapsed and filtered to measure the absolute abundance of every unique TCRbeta CDR3 rearrangement. For each sample, productive Simpson clonality was calculated by taking the square root of Simpson's diversity index across productive rearrangements. In its TCRdb copy, this immuneACCESS table keeps in-frame sequences only and misses some clones. Where compared with another copy, unresolved V genes explain less than half of these, and the others have no known cause. The DNA gave D and trimming, while V, J and clone size come from that table. This sample comprises more than 85,000 clones, approximately 67% of them detected only once. The biggest ten clones account for 6.5% to 8.5% of the sample.

The clonotype was recovered from a woman aged 60-75 years with acute or convalescent COVID-19. Sample: peripheral blood.

The DNA sequence is given as TGCGCCAGCAGCTTAAAGGGGCAGGAGTCCTACAATGAGCAGTTCTTC. Translated, this gives CASSLKGQESYNEQFF. This chain is built from TRBV5-1 and TRBJ2-1, with TRBD1 perhaps the D gene, on 5 matching bases. The CDR3 covers 16 residues, taking in both the cysteine and the phenylalanine. Only the CDR3 part of the read is kept: 48 bases, read in frame from the first base. V gives up 2 bases and J gives up 1 base, and the segment between their germline ends measures 13 bases. The germline V gene yields SGHRS for CDR1 and YFSETQ for CDR2.